A single sample gave rise to the 16 T cell receptor beta chains below, sequenced in a study of blood T cell repertoires in COVID-19. Here immunoSEQ multiplex PCR was the method, and the copy in TCRdb shows in-frame clones only, minus some. The sample has tens of thousands of clones, approximately 81% seen once. The sequenced sample consisted of peripheral blood. These receptors came from an elderly man with acute or convalescent COVID-19.

V gene TRBV28 combines with J gene TRBJ1-2; TRBD1 matches 7 bases. J lost 2 bases, V lost 3 bases, and 3 bases had no gene match. Germline V gives CDR1 MDHEN, CDR2 SYDVKM. The CDR3 runs 14 residues. CDR3 sequence (DNA): TGTGCCAGCAGTTTTGAGGGGGCGAACTATGGCTACACCTTC. Residues: CASSFEGANYGYTF.

The chain combines TRBV30 with TRBJ1-5; 7 bases agree with TRBD1. The V and J ends lost 3 bases and 4 bases, in that order; junction bases with no gene match: 9. The CDR3 is 15 residues long. From germline, CDR1 is GTSNPN and CDR2 SVGIG (reference sequence). CDR3: CAWSGDSYFNQPQHF. In nucleotides, the CDR3 is TGTGCCTGGAGCGGGGACAGCTACTTTAATCAGCCCCAGCATTTT.

In its sample, this clone was seen a few times. This chain uses TRBV4-1 with TRBJ2-7; 13 positions agree with TRBD2. CDR1 is MGHRA and CDR2 is YSYEKL in the germline V gene. The CDR3 runs 15 residues. V gave up 1 base and J gave up 7 bases; unmatched junction bases: 4. This CDR3 is CASSQGLAGGGEQYF. The CDR3 nucleotides read TGCGCCAGCAGCCAAGGACTAGCGGGAGGTGGTGAGCAGTACTTC.

This clone was seen a few times. This chain uses TRBV18 with TRBJ1-5; unclear D gene. With 5 bases removed from V and 3 bases from J, the gap between germline ends came to 8 bases. The V gene's germline CDR1 is KGHSH and CDR2 LQKENI. The CDR3 sequence is 13 residues long. The CDR3 sequence is CASSRTFNQPQHF. The DNA of the CDR3 is TGTGCCAGCTCAAGGACTTTCAATCAGCCCCAGCATTTT.

The rearrangement uses TRBV2 and TRBJ2-1, with 10 bases lining up with TRBD2. The germline gives CDR1 SNHLY, CDR2 FYNNEI. CDR3 size: 15 residues. V lost 0 bases and J lost 8; bases outside the gene matches: 4. The CDR3 DNA reads as TGTGCCAGCAGTGAAGCGGCTAGCGGGAGCCATGAGCAGTTCTTC. It is translated as CASSEAASGSHEQFF.

This sequence joins TRBV2 and TRBJ1-5; D may be TRBD1 (5 bases). Trimming shortened V by 3 bases and J by 0 bases, and 15 bases separated the two germline ends. Germline lookup yields CDR1 SNHLY and CDR2 FYNNEI. The CDR3 spans 17 residues. The CDR3 nucleotides are TGTGCCAGCAGTGACCACGACAGCAGATATAGCAATCAGCCCCAGCATTTT. As protein: CASSDHDSRYSNQPQHF. The whole variable domain, filled in from reference TRBV2 and TRBJ1-5, reads EPEVTQTPSHQVTQMGQEVILRCVPISNHLYFYWYRQILGQKVEFLVSFYNNEISEKSEIFDDQFSVERPDGSNFTLKIRSTKLEDSAMYFCASSDHDSRYSNQPQHFGDGTRLSIL.

The CDR3 DNA is TGTGCCAGCAAAACCGCAGGGGCTGGAGACACTGAAGCTTTCTTT. Amino acid sequence: CASKTAGAGDTEAFF. The chain has TRBV6-5 and TRBJ1-1, with D perhaps TRBD1 (6 bases). Germline loops: CDR1 MNHEY, CDR2 SVGAGI. V lost 7 bases to trimming and J lost 3 bases, with 18 bases between them. This CDR3 comprises 15 residues.

This sequence joins TRBV28 and TRBJ1-1; D is ambiguous. The CDR3 has 13 residues. Germline CDR1 is MDHEN and CDR2 is SYDVKM. The ends were cut back, 5 bases at V and 8 bases at J, with 15 bases in the middle. CDR3 amino acids: CASSLPGSFEAFF. CDR3 sequence (DNA): TGTGCCAGCAGTCTTCCGGGATCCTTCGAAGCTTTCTTT. Looking up the rest from reference TRBV28 and TRBJ1-1 gives the full variable domain: DVKVTQSSRYLVKRTGEKVFLECVQDMDHENMFWYRQDPGLGLRLIYFSYDVKMKEKGDIPEGYSVSREKKERFSLILESASTNQTSMYLCASSLPGSFEAFFGQGTRLTVV.

V is TRBV3-1 (or the pseudogene TRBV3-2) and J is TRBJ1-4; TRBD1 aligns across 7 bases. V lost 4 bases, J lost 5 bases, and 4 bases stayed unmatched. The CDR3 runs to 14 residues. From germline, CDR1 is LGHDT and CDR2 YNNKEL (reference sequence). DNA of the CDR3: TGTGCCAGCAGCCGACAGGGAGTAAATGAAAAACTGTTTTTT. It specifies CASSRQGVNEKLFF.

The genes are TRBV6-5 and TRBJ2-2; 8 bases match TRBD1. V dropped 2 bases and J dropped 7; count of bases not matched to a gene: 9. Germline-derived CDR1 and CDR2 are MNHEY and SVGAGI. This CDR3 comprises 16 residues. CDR3 loop: CASSYRLQGANGELFF. CDR3 nucleotide sequence: TGTGCCAGCAGTTACCGTCTTCAGGGGGCCAACGGGGAGCTGTTTTTT.

The chain links TRBV7-9 to TRBJ2-5; D gene unclear. CDR1 is SEHNR, CDR2 FQNEAQ, per germline (reference sequence). V dropped 0 bases and J dropped 2 bases, with 13 bases sitting between them. The CDR3 consists of 16 residues. CDR3 region: CASSLAPLRQQETQYF. The CDR3, as DNA: TGTGCCAGCAGCTTAGCCCCCTTGAGGCAGCAAGAGACCCAGTACTTC.

In this sample, this clone turned up a few times. CDR3 in amino acids: CASSYLSGAGAFF. In DNA form, the CDR3 reads TGTGCCAGCAGTTATCTTAGCGGGGCGGGAGCTTTCTTT. The chain uses TRBV28 and TRBJ1-1; possible D gene TRBD1, 5 bases. Germline V gene sequence: CDR1 MDHEN, CDR2 SYDVKM. CDR3 length: 13 residues. Trimming removed 4 bases from V and 10 bases from J, with 16 bases in between.

Here the CDR3 DNA reads TGCGCCAGCAGCCAACAACAGCCGGGACAGGGGACTGAGCAGTTCTTC. Translated, it gives CASSQQQPGQGTEQFF. The rearrangement uses TRBV4-1 and TRBJ2-1; the match to TRBD1 covers 10 bases. The CDR3 loop spans 16 amino acids. Trimming cost V 2 bases and J 9 bases; bases outside gene matches: 10. Germline lookup yields CDR1 MGHRA and CDR2 YSYEKL.

This clone was counted only a few times. V gene TRBV29-1 combines with J gene TRBJ2-5; D call uncertain. CDR1 and CDR2 (germline): SQVTM, ANQGSEA. This CDR3 region has 13 residues. V was pared by 2 bases and J by 2 bases, with 9 bases between. The CDR3 is CSVESQKQETQYF. CDR3 in DNA: TGCAGCGTTGAAAGTCAGAAACAAGAGACCCAGTACTTC.

The CDR3 reads CASSLRGPNEQYF. CDR3 DNA sequence: TGTGCCAGCAGCCTCAGGGGACCCAACGAGCAGTACTTC. The chain recombines TRBV13 with TRBJ2-7, with D possibly matching TRBD1 (6 bases). This CDR3 region has 13 residues. Trimming removed 5 bases at V and 5 bases at J, with 13 bases between. Germline CDR1 PRHDT, CDR2 FYEKMQ (reference sequence). The entire variable domain, with the rest obtained from reference TRBV13 and TRBJ2-7, is as follows: AAGVIQSPRHLIKEKRETATLKCYPIPRHDTVYWYQQGPGQDPQFLISFYEKMQSDKGSIPDRFSAQQFSDYHSELNMSSLELGDSALYFCASSLRGPNEQYFGPGTRLTVT.

This clone is a singleton in its sample. V is TRBV20-1 and J is TRBJ2-7; 7 bases align to TRBD1. The ends lost 6 bases at V and 5 bases at J; junction bases unmatched: 4. The CDR3 runs 11 residues. CDR1 is DFQATT, CDR2 SNEGSKA, per germline (reference sequence). CDR3 region: CSATQGNEQYF. CDR3 sequence (DNA): TGCAGTGCAACACAGGGGAACGAGCAGTACTTC.